The 26 T cell receptor beta chains presented below share a single source sample, sequenced in a study of T cell changes during pregnancy in multiple sclerosis. TCRdb keeps only in-frame clones here, not all; method: immunoSEQ multiplex PCR. This sample yields around 60,000 clones, of which 80% to 90% are seen a single time; around 2.5% belongs to the top ten. Material: peripheral blood, obtained in the first trimester of pregnancy. Receptors originate from a female donor with multiple sclerosis, enrolled in a pregnancy study.

This chain links TRBV18 with TRBJ1-4; the D is unclear. Germline V gives CDR1 KGHSH, CDR2 LQKENI. Trimming shortened V by 3 bases and J by 8 bases, and 16 bases separated the two germline ends. The CDR3 is made up of 15 amino acids. The CDR3 spells CASSPMDLGGEKLFF. As DNA, the CDR3 is TGTGCCAGCTCACCTATGGACCTAGGAGGCGAAAAACTGTTTTTT.

The J gene is TRBJ2-7, the V gene TRBV29-1; no reliable D call. Germline V CDR1 and CDR2: SQVTM, ANQGSEA. Trimming cost V 1 base and J 0 bases, with 7 bases left between them. This CDR3 is built from 13 residues. The CDR3 reads CSVEGGTSYEQYF. The CDR3 nucleotides are TGCAGCGTTGAAGGTGGCACCTCCTACGAGCAGTACTTC.

The DNA of the CDR3 is TGTGCCAGTAGTTGGGGCGGGACAGGGGTTCAGCCCCAGCATTTT. It translates to CASSWGGTGVQPQHF. The chain carries TRBV19 and TRBJ1-5; TRBD1 matches 10 bases. CDR1 is LNHDA, CDR2 SQIVND, per germline (reference sequence). This CDR3 has 15 residues. V shed 5 bases, J shed 6 bases, and the junction held 7 bases outside the gene matches.

The V gene is TRBV19, the J gene TRBJ1-1; the match to TRBD1 covers 8 bases. Trimming at V came to 6 bases and at J to 1 base, leaving 7 bases not matched to a gene. The germline V gene has CDR1 LNHDA and CDR2 SQIVND (reference sequence). The CDR3 extends over 15 amino acids. CDR3 residues: CASRSAGTGNTEAFF. The CDR3 DNA follows: TGTGCCAGTAGATCCGCCGGGACAGGGAACACTGAAGCTTTCTTT.

V usage is TRBV14 and J usage is TRBJ2-1, with D maybe TRBD2 (7 bases). Looked up from germline, CDR1 is SGHDN and CDR2 is FVKESK. Trimming removed 1 base from V and 7 bases from J, with 11 bases in between. The CDR3 has 14 residues. CDR3 DNA: TGTGCCAGCAGCCAAGTGCGGGGGCTGAATGAGCAGTTCTTC. This translates into CASSQVRGLNEQFF.

The chain employs TRBV11-2 and TRBJ2-5; TRBD2 might be the D (6 bases). V was cut by 3 bases and J by 2 bases, with 7 bases left in between. Per germline, CDR1 SGHAT and CDR2 FQNNGV. The CDR3 sequence is 13 residues long. The CDR3 spells CASSFGGQETQYF. The CDR3 nucleotides are TGTGCCAGCAGCTTTGGGGGGCAAGAGACCCAGTACTTC.

This clone was detected a few times. This chain links TRBV11-2 with TRBJ1-3, with no clear D. V was clipped by 5 bases and J by 0 bases, with 5 bases between them. Germline values: CDR1 SGHAT, CDR2 FQNNGV. The CDR3 totals 13 residues. CDR3 protein: CASSPFSGNTIYF. For the CDR3, the DNA is TGTGCCAGCAGCCCGTTCTCTGGAAACACCATATATTTT.

This clone appeared a single time. The CDR3 DNA is TGTGCCAGCAGCTTGGAAGGGGTTCGGACTGAAGCTTTCTTT. Protein product: CASSLEGVRTEAFF. This chain links TRBV5-5 with TRBJ1-1, with TRBD1 as a possible D gene (5 bases). This CDR3 is 14 amino acids long. The V gene's germline CDR1 is SGHKS and CDR2 YYEKEE (reference sequence). V lost 0 bases and J 5 bases, leaving 11 bases between the germline ends. The full variable domain, its missing parts supplied by reference TRBV5-5 and TRBJ1-1, is DAGVTQSPTHLIKTRGQQVTLRCSPISGHKSVSWYQQVLGQGPQFIFQYYEKEERGRGNFPDRFSARQFPNYSSELNVNALLLGDSALYLCASSLEGVRTEAFFGQGTRLTVV.

For the CDR3, the DNA is TGTGCCAGCAGCCAGGGGGGTCAGGGGAGTGTCGGGGAGCTGTTTTTT. Amino acid sequence: CASSQGGQGSVGELFF. The rearrangement links TRBV7-3 to TRBJ2-2, with D tentatively TRBD1 (7 bases). The V end was cut by 5 bases, the J end by 7 bases, with 20 bases between. From germline, CDR1 is SGHTA and CDR2 FQGTGA. There are 16 residues in the CDR3.

The chain joins TRBV4-3 to TRBJ1-2; D is unclear. The germline V gene encodes CDR1 LGHNA and CDR2 YSLEER. The length of the CDR3 is 16 residues. The V and J ends lost 1 base and 7 bases respectively, with 19 bases between them. CDR3 in DNA: TGCGCCAGCAGCCAAGTCCAACAGCCTCCCCGAACTGGCTACACCTTC. Its translation is CASSQVQQPPRTGYTF.

The CDR3, as DNA: TGTGCCAGCAGCGTATCAGGGGAGTACTATGGCTACACCTTC. This encodes CASSVSGEYYGYTF. The V and J genes are TRBV9 and TRBJ1-2, with a possible D match to TRBD1 (6 bases). V was cut by 1 base and J by 3 bases, with 10 bases left in between. This CDR3 comprises 14 residues. The germline CDR1 and CDR2 sequences are SGDLS and YYNGEE.

The rearrangement uses TRBV4-3 and TRBJ1-2; D gene uncertain. Per germline, CDR1 LGHNA and CDR2 YSLEER. This CDR3 is built from 12 residues. The V end was cut by 5 bases, the J end by 6 bases, with 10 bases between. DNA of the CDR3: TGCGCCAGCAGCTCCCGTCTACATGGCTACACCTTC. Translated: CASSSRLHGYTF.

The sample holds a few counts of this clone. This chain connects TRBV4-3 to TRBJ2-7; D is unclear. V was cut by 0 bases and J by 3 bases, with 9 bases left in between. The CDR3 consists of 14 residues. Germline V gene lookup returns CDR1 LGHNA and CDR2 YSLEER. The DNA for the CDR3 is TGCGCCAGCAGCCAAGAGCGGCAGCTCTACGAGCAGTACTTC. Translated, it gives CASSQERQLYEQYF.

CDR3 amino acids: CASSPQGEGNQPQHF. CDR3 nucleotides: TGTGCCAGCAGCCCCCAAGGCGAGGGCAATCAGCCCCAGCATTTT. V usage is TRBV6-4 and J usage is TRBJ1-5; D gene ambiguous. Germline CDR1 is MRHNA and CDR2 is SNTAGT. With 6 bases removed from V and 2 bases from J, the gap between germline ends came to 14 bases. The CDR3 runs to 15 residues.

CDR3 coding DNA: TGTGCCTGGACTTGGGACAGCTCCTACAATGAGCAGTTCTTC. The encoded protein is CAWTWDSSYNEQFF. The rearrangement joins TRBV30 to TRBJ2-1, with 7 bases aligning to TRBD1. The CDR3 covers 14 residues. V lost 4 bases, J lost 0 bases, and 3 bases stayed unmatched. In germline, CDR1 is GTSNPN, CDR2 SVGIG (reference sequence).

The rearrangement links TRBV5-6 to TRBJ2-5; no firm D call. Germline lookup yields CDR1 SGHDT and CDR2 YYEEEE. The CDR3 consists of 13 residues. V lost 2 bases and J 4 bases, leaving 9 bases between the germline ends. This chain's CDR3 is CASSFGGGETQYF. CDR3 in DNA: TGTGCCAGCAGCTTTGGCGGCGGAGAGACCCAGTACTTC.

V is TRBV30 and J is TRBJ2-3; D is unclear. V lost 0 bases and J lost 2, with 12 bases in between. The CDR3 has 15 amino acids. From germline, CDR1 is GTSNPN and CDR2 SVGIG (reference sequence). The CDR3 spells CAWSVYSLSTDTQYF. The CDR3 DNA follows: TGTGCCTGGAGTGTATACAGCCTGTCCACAGATACGCAGTATTTT.

CDR3 coding DNA: TGCGCCAGCAGCTTGGGCGTCTCCTACAATGAGCAGTTCTTC. This gives the protein CASSLGVSYNEQFF. The chain joins TRBV5-1 to TRBJ2-1; no definite D call. The CDR3 has 14 amino acids. Germline values: CDR1 SGHRS, CDR2 YFSETQ. Trimming took 0 bases from V and 0 from J, leaving 4 bases between them.

The chain has TRBV21-1 and TRBJ2-7; the table assigns TRBD1, which was not confirmed against the DNA. TRBV21-1 is a pseudogene segment. The CDR3 is 15 amino acids. The DNA for the CDR3 is TGTGCCAGCAGCAAGGACAGGGGTACCTTATACGAGCAGTACTTC. Translation gives CASSKDRGTLYEQYF.

The chain combines TRBV6-6 with TRBJ1-1, with D perhaps matching TRBD1 (6 bases). Trimming took 7 bases from V and 5 from J, leaving 20 bases between them. Per germline, CDR1 MNHNY and CDR2 SVGAGI (reference sequence). The CDR3 covers 15 residues. The CDR3: CASNGRGGRVTEAFF. The CDR3, as DNA: TGTGCCAGCAATGGAAGAGGGGGTCGAGTGACTGAAGCTTTCTTT.

The chain joins TRBV30 to TRBJ1-5, with 8 bases matching TRBD1. Germline loops: CDR1 GTSNPN, CDR2 SVGIG (reference sequence). The CDR3 spans 14 residues. V dropped 1 base and J dropped 6; count of bases not matched to a gene: 5. Written as DNA, the CDR3 is TGTGCCTGGAGTGCACAGGGGGAGGTTCAGCCCCAGCATTTT. It encodes CAWSAQGEVQPQHF. Together with reference TRBV30 and TRBJ1-5, the CDR3 gives the full variable domain: SQTIHQWPATLVQPVGSPLSLECTVEGTSNPNLYWYRQAAGRGLQLLFYSVGIGQISSEVPQNLSASRPQDRQFILSSKKLLLSDSGFYLCAWSAQGEVQPQHFGDGTRLSIL.

This chain joins TRBV10-2 and TRBJ2-7, with 8 bases identical to TRBD1. The CDR3 is made up of 14 amino acids. The V gene end was trimmed by 6 bases and the J gene end by 6 bases; junction bases not matched to a gene: 10. The germline gives CDR1 WSHSY, CDR2 SAAADI. CDR3 region: CASRGTGYILEQYF. CDR3 DNA: TGCGCCAGCAGGGGGACAGGATATATTCTCGAGCAGTACTTC.

This chain connects TRBV19 to TRBJ2-1; D is possibly TRBD1 (6 bases). Trimming stripped 4 bases from V and 0 bases from J, with 13 bases between. In germline, CDR1 is LNHDA, CDR2 SQIVND (reference sequence). The CDR3 is 16 amino acids. The CDR3 DNA follows: TGTGCCAGTAGTACCCCCGGACAGAGCTCCTACAATGAGCAGTTCTTC. Translated: CASSTPGQSSYNEQFF.

The chain links TRBV30 to TRBJ2-7; no reliable D call. This CDR3 has 13 residues. Germline loops: CDR1 GTSNPN, CDR2 SVGIG (reference sequence). Trimming took 0 bases from V and 3 from J, leaving 9 bases between them. CDR3 bases: TGTGCCTGGAGTGTCAACGGAGACTACGAGCAGTACTTC. Its translation is CAWSVNGDYEQYF.

This chain links TRBV29-1 with TRBJ1-2; unclear D gene. The CDR3 length is 11 residues. In germline, CDR1 is SQVTM, CDR2 ANQGSEA. Deletions cut 7 bases from V and 3 bases from J, with 9 bases between. The CDR3 reads CSAGDDYGYTF. CDR3 DNA sequence: TGCAGCGCCGGAGACGACTATGGCTACACCTTC.

This clone was detected once. The chain recombines TRBV12-5 with TRBJ1-3, with TRBD1 matching 10 bases. The V gene end was trimmed by 4 bases and the J gene end by 7 bases; junction bases not matched to a gene: 4. The CDR3 is made up of 14 amino acids. Germline values: CDR1 LGHNT, CDR2 FRNRAP. The CDR3: CASGSGTGANTIYF. DNA for the CDR3: TGTGCTAGTGGTTCGGGGACAGGGGCGAACACCATATATTTT.